The 22 T cell receptor beta chains below were found in one sample sequenced in a study of cytomegalovirus exposure and HLA in healthy donors. This table comes from immunoSEQ multiplex PCR, and its TCRdb copy is limited to in-frame clones, with some not included. The sample shows approximately 170,000 clones, around 85% of them seen only once. Sequencing input: PBMCs. The receptor set was obtained from a man aged 18 to 29 in good health and CMV-seropositive.

The J gene is TRBJ2-2, the V gene TRBV7-3; 9 nucleotides match TRBD1. V gave up 6 bases and J gave up 5 bases; unmatched junction bases: 4. CDR1 and CDR2 from the germline V gene are SGHTA and FQGTGA. This CDR3 comprises 14 residues. The CDR3 spells CASSQQGATGELFF. The CDR3 coding sequence is TGTGCCAGCAGTCAACAGGGGGCTACCGGGGAGCTGTTTTTT.

This chain joins TRBV2 and TRBJ2-7; TRBD1 matches at 9 bases. Losses at the gene ends were 5 bases for V and 7 bases for J; bases not matched to a gene: 6. From germline, CDR1 is SNHLY and CDR2 FYNNEI. This CDR3 spans 13 amino acids. The CDR3 spells CASSLGQGREQYF. The CDR3 DNA is TGTGCCAGCAGTCTTGGACAGGGGAGGGAGCAGTACTTC.

The chain carries TRBV19 and TRBJ2-7; no clear D. Trimming pared 3 bases from V and 0 bases from J, leaving 12 bases between. This CDR3 region has 15 residues. Germline CDR1 reads LNHDA; CDR2 reads SQIVND (reference sequence). The CDR3 sequence is CASSIPRESSYEQYF. The CDR3 region has the DNA TGTGCCAGTAGTATCCCGAGAGAGAGCTCCTACGAGCAGTACTTC.

V is TRBV6-5 and J is TRBJ1-2; no definite D call. Germline assignment: CDR1 MNHEY and CDR2 SVGAGI. Trimming left V 2 bases short and J 0 bases short, with 10 bases between. This CDR3 is 15 amino acids long. CDR3 bases: TGTGCCAGCAGTTACGGGCAGCCCTCTAACTATGGCTACACCTTC. It encodes CASSYGQPSNYGYTF.

The rearrangement links TRBV30 to TRBJ1-4; no clear D gene. The V gene's germline CDR1 is GTSNPN and CDR2 SVGIG (reference sequence). The CDR3 spans 16 residues. Trimming took 5 bases from V and 0 from J, leaving 16 bases between them. For the CDR3, the DNA is TGTGCCTGGGGATCCCGACAAGACCCAACTAATGAAAAACTGTTTTTT. Protein: CAWGSRQDPTNEKLFF.

This clone has a single count. The genes are TRBV4-1 and TRBJ2-1; 9 bases are a match to TRBD1. Germline V gene sequence: CDR1 MGHRA, CDR2 YSYEKL. The CDR3 totals 18 residues. With V trimmed by 2 bases and J by 4 bases, 12 bases remained unmatched. The CDR3 DNA reads as TGCGCCAGCAGCCAATACTCCGGGACAGGGAAAAGGTACAATGAGCAGTTCTTC. This encodes CASSQYSGTGKRYNEQFF.

This chain uses TRBV27 with TRBJ2-3, with 12 bases identical to TRBD2. This CDR3 has 15 amino acids. Germline CDR1 and CDR2: MNHEY and SMNVEV (reference sequence). Trimming removed 5 bases from V and 3 bases from J; junction bases left unmatched: 3. The CDR3 spells CASSPGTSGTDTQYF. As DNA, the CDR3 is TGTGCCAGCAGTCCCGGGACTAGCGGGACAGATACGCAGTATTTT.

This rearrangement joins TRBV28 to TRBJ1-1; D may be TRBD1 (5 bases). Looked up from germline, CDR1 is MDHEN and CDR2 is SYDVKM. Trimming removed 6 bases at V and 10 bases at J, with 12 bases between. This CDR3 comprises 11 residues. CDR3 in DNA: TGTGCCAGCAGCCTCGGGGGGGGAGCTTTCTTT. This translates into CASSLGGGAFF.

V is TRBV6-1 and J is TRBJ2-1; 13 nucleotides match TRBD2. The CDR3 spans 15 residues. V was pared by 7 bases and J by 9 bases, with 9 bases of the junction left unmatched. Germline V gene sequence: CDR1 MNHNS, CDR2 SASEGT. The CDR3 sequence: CASTSGLAGMGEQFF. CDR3 bases: TGTGCCAGCACCTCGGGACTAGCGGGAATGGGTGAGCAGTTCTTC.

V and J are TRBV7-6 and TRBJ1-2, with D possibly matching TRBD1 (6 bases). The CDR3 loop spans 15 amino acids. V lost 5 bases and J lost 0, with 13 bases in between. Germline values: CDR1 SGHVS, CDR2 FNYEAQ. CDR3 sequence: CASSPWTEPNYGYTF. The CDR3 DNA sequence: TGTGCCAGCAGCCCCTGGACAGAGCCTAACTATGGCTACACCTTC.

This chain links TRBV5-1 with TRBJ2-5, with TRBD2 matching over 8 bases. Germline V gene lookup returns CDR1 SGHRS and CDR2 YFSETQ. The CDR3 contains 18 residues. V was clipped by 0 bases and J by 5 bases; unmatched bases: 15. CDR3 DNA: TGCGCCAGCAGCTTGGGAGACCAGCGGGAGCGTCAACGGGAGACCCAGTACTTC. The encoded protein is CASSLGDQRERQRETQYF. Combining the CDR3 with reference TRBV5-1 and TRBJ2-5 gives the whole variable domain KAGVTQTPRYLIKTRGQQVTLSCSPISGHRSVSWYQQTPGQGLQFLFEYFSETQRNKGNFPGRFSGRQFSNSRSEMNVSTLELGDSALYLCASSLGDQRERQRETQYFGPGTRLLVL.

This clone was detected only once. This chain uses TRBV28 with TRBJ1-2; 7 nucleotides match TRBD1. Germline V gene sequence: CDR1 MDHEN, CDR2 SYDVKM. V gave up 1 base and J gave up 10 bases; unmatched junction bases: 6. This CDR3 spans 13 amino acids. The CDR3 region is CASSLSGTVLYTF. The CDR3 coding sequence is TGTGCCAGCAGTTTATCTGGGACAGTTCTCTACACCTTC.

This clone was found once. V gene TRBV27 combines with J gene TRBJ1-5; 11 positions match TRBD1. CDR3 length: 14 amino acids. Germline values: CDR1 MNHEY, CDR2 SMNVEV (reference sequence). The V segment lost 4 bases and the J segment 7 bases; nucleotides outside the gene matches: 3. The CDR3 reads CASSSGTGGQPQHF. For the CDR3, the DNA is TGTGCCAGCAGTTCAGGGACAGGGGGACAGCCCCAGCATTTT.

The V and J genes are TRBV2 and TRBJ1-5, with 9 bases fitting TRBD1. CDR1 and CDR2 (germline): SNHLY, FYNNEI. The CDR3 is made up of 16 amino acids. Trimming at V came to 6 bases and at J to 0 bases, leaving 6 bases not matched to a gene. The CDR3: CASSGGTGNSNQPQHF. The DNA for the CDR3 is TGTGCCAGCAGCGGAGGGACAGGGAATAGCAATCAGCCCCAGCATTTT.

With respect to this clone: Other DNA sequences in this specimen translate into the identical CDR3. V gene TRBV2 combines with J gene TRBJ2-1; 11 nucleotides match TRBD2. The CDR3 contains 15 residues. With 4 bases clipped from V and 4 bases from J, the junction kept 3 bases outside the gene matches. Germline assignment: CDR1 SNHLY and CDR2 FYNNEI. The CDR3 loop reads CASSASGGLYNEQFF. In DNA, the CDR3 is TGTGCCAGCAGTGCTAGCGGGGGGCTATACAATGAGCAGTTCTTC.

J is TRBJ2-7 and V is TRBV11-2; D not resolved. This CDR3 has 12 residues. Germline assignment: CDR1 SGHAT and CDR2 FQNNGV. Trimming cost V 5 bases and J 4 bases, with 9 bases left between them. This CDR3 reads CASSPPFYEQYF. In DNA form, the CDR3 reads TGTGCCAGCAGCCCCCCCTTTTACGAGCAGTACTTC.

J is TRBJ1-2 and V is TRBV29-1; 7 bases are a match to TRBD1. The CDR3 consists of 15 residues. V dropped 6 bases and J dropped 7; count of bases not matched to a gene: 17. The germline gives CDR1 SQVTM, CDR2 ANQGSEA. The CDR3 DNA reads TGCAGCGTCCCGGACAGGATGGGTTTTGGGCTTGGCTACACCTTC. Amino acid sequence: CSVPDRMGFGLGYTF.

The rearrangement uses TRBV4-1 and TRBJ1-2; the match to TRBD1 covers 7 bases. With V trimmed by 5 bases and J by 5 bases, 11 bases remained unmatched. This CDR3 contains 15 residues. Germline lookup yields CDR1 MGHRA and CDR2 YSYEKL. CDR3: CASSFSRQGPYGYTF. The CDR3 DNA reads as TGCGCCAGCAGCTTCTCCAGACAGGGCCCTTATGGCTACACCTTC.

V and J are TRBV7-2 and TRBJ2-3; a possible D gene is TRBD2 (7 bases). The ends were cut back, 3 bases at V and 2 bases at J, with 15 bases in the middle. The germline CDR1 and CDR2 sequences are SGHTA and FQGNSA. The CDR3 totals 16 residues. The CDR3 is CASSFRGGAPTDTQYF. The DNA for the CDR3 is TGTGCCAGCAGCTTTCGAGGGGGGGCCCCCACAGATACGCAGTATTTT.

The chain's CDR3 is CASRGRIAGSYEQYF. DNA for the CDR3: TGTGCCAGCAGGGGGAGGATAGCGGGCTCCTACGAGCAGTACTTC. The chain employs TRBV28 and TRBJ2-7, with 7 bases fitting TRBD2. V was clipped by 6 bases and J by 0 bases; unmatched bases: 8. CDR1 MDHEN and CDR2 SYDVKM come from the germline V gene. The CDR3 covers 15 residues.

V is TRBV27 and J is TRBJ2-7, with D tentatively TRBD1 (5 bases). V lost 3 bases, J lost 2 bases, and 23 bases lay in between. Germline V CDR1 and CDR2: MNHEY, SMNVEV (reference sequence). The CDR3 sequence is 18 residues long. The DNA of the CDR3 is TGTGCCAGCAGTTTGGGGCATCCCTCTGCCGATCCACCCTACGAGCAGTACTTC. Protein product: CASSLGHPSADPPYEQYF.

This clone has just one count. V and J are TRBV11-2 and TRBJ1-1; the D is unclear. Germline loops: CDR1 SGHAT, CDR2 FQNNGV. The CDR3 has 13 residues. V lost 4 bases and J lost 1, with 7 bases in between. The DNA for the CDR3 is TGTGCCAGCAGCTCCCAGCGGAACACTGAAGCTTTCTTT. This codes for CASSSQRNTEAFF.